This TCR beta chain comes out of a study of regulatory T cells in long-lasting Graves disease (dated by TCRdb to the early 2020s). With respect to the entire study: Patients with newly diagnosed Graves' disease had been on antithyroid drugs for under 3 months. Patients with persistent Graves' disease were compared with patients with newly diagnosed Graves' disease using TCR sequencing and RNA sequencing of peripheral blood. The study took place in China and was registered as a clinical trial. A total of about 35 samples underwent TCR sequencing, from about 13 patients with persistent Graves' disease and around 20 patients with newly diagnosed Graves' disease.

This clonotype was seen ten or more times. No antigen is known for it. Qualities for individual bases were not recorded, and no much larger clone is one base off. Summary of the overall study and its limitations: The study examined only peripheral blood because the primary lesion, thyroid tissue, could not be accessed. Preferential use of TRBV28, TRBJ1-2 and TRBJ2-5 was observed in persistent disease, whereas TRBV20-1 and TRBJ2-1 were favored in newly diagnosed disease. Only the TCR beta chain was sequenced and analyzed. Persistent Graves' disease patients showed lower TCR Shannon entropy and fewer highly expanded clones than newly diagnosed patients, suggesting clonal expansion. The authors noted that the small sample size was a limitation that may lower accuracy. Patients with persistent disease shared more public clonotypes (about 2,700) than newly diagnosed patients did (around 980).

The library relied on multiplex PCR. The sequencer listed for this sample is Illumina HiSeq 4000. To build TCR beta libraries, CDR3 regions were amplified by Arm-PCR using iRepertoire HTBI primers. Before sequencing, the PCR products underwent gel purification. As for the original processing: A total of 62 TRBV and under 15 TRBJ segments were identified across samples and were used for gene usage analysis of CDR3 amino acid clonotypes. Filtered high-quality paired reads were merged into contigs using COPE and FqMerger. BLAST was used to align contigs to the IMGT TRBV, TRBD and TRBJ reference genes, and CDR3 was defined following IMGT. Any clonotype with a frequency above 0.1% was classified as a highly expanded clone. Shannon entropy was used to measure repertoire diversity, and the Gini coefficient was used to measure V-J evenness. A clonotype found in more than one individual was treated as public. TCRdb redid the processing of the public reads, applying fastp at Q25 and MiXCR, and retained in-frame beta chains. When rows share a CDR3 protein, they turn into one entry using the most common DNA and genes. These V and J calls derive from TCRdb rather than the authors' analysis. The sample table holds 400,000 to 450,000 distinct CDR3 sequences, of which roughly 15% were seen once. About 10% of the sample is taken by the ten largest.

Trimming removed 4 bases from V and 1 base from J; the gene matches leave 12 bases unexplained. From the cysteine up to the phenylalanine, the CDR3 has a length of 20 residues. CDR3 DNA is the only sequence kept; it has 60 bases, read in frame from the first base. Looking up the germline V gene yields CDR1 MDHEN and CDR2 SYDVKM. The sample's time point label, decoded: newly diagnosed GD, antithyroid drugs for less than 3 months. For both TCR sequencing and RNA sequencing, RNA was extracted from PBMCs in TRIzol. The diagnosis of Graves' disease followed American Thyroid Association guidelines. The patients came from an endocrinology department in Xi'an, China. Each patient gave 7.5 to 10 milliliters of peripheral blood, collected in an EDTA anticoagulant tube. Ficoll Paque Plus density gradient separation was used to isolate PBMCs, and no further T cell sorting was performed. An Agilent 2100 Bioanalyzer and agarose gel were used to assess RNA quality, and a NanoDrop 2000 was used to measure RNA concentration.

These sequences were also reported in another study, on T cells in Graves' hyperthyroidism and ophthalmopathy. As that second paper reports: Graves' hyperthyroidism was defined as stable when no progression to ophthalmopathy occurred over 18 months of follow-up. Hyperthyroidism patients were aged 18 to 65 years and newly diagnosed, with disease duration of less than 2 months. Exclusion was applied to patients with uncontrolled infections, other autoimmune diseases, pregnancy or lactation. Diagnoses were established on the basis of clinical symptoms, serum thyroxine and TRAb, thyroid ultrasound, and orbital computed tomography. The first round of RT-PCR for the TCR CDR3 was performed with the HTBI primer set and the Qiagen OneStep RT-PCR kit. Blood samples also contained most of the expanded thyroid clonotypes (frequency above 0.001), which suggests that blood repertoires may reflect thyroid immune responses. A model built on a 13 V-J signature distinguished ophthalmopathy from stable hyperthyroidism, reaching approximately 89% sensitivity and around 82% specificity in cross-validation and 80%/75% in testing. In validation, the model predicted progression to ophthalmopathy a median of about 5.9 months before onset, with roughly 71% sensitivity and nearly 75% specificity. A discovery cohort of around 98 patients, approximately 45 with Graves' ophthalmopathy and more than 55 with stable Graves' hyperthyroidism, was used to find distinguishing TCR V-J signatures. Prospective prediction of ophthalmopathy was tested in an independent validation cohort consisting of about 20 hyperthyroidism patients and more than 15 patients who later progressed to ophthalmopathy. The approximately 90 discovery patients were randomly split 7:3 into training and test sets. Thyroid tissue and blood T-cell repertoires from roughly six Graves' hyperthyroidism patients were also compared in the study. Following sampling, methimazole starting at 30 mg daily was given to hyperthyroidism patients, and high-dose intravenous methylprednisolone was given to ophthalmopathy patients. Libraries were constructed in a second round of multiplex PCR, after which size selection and purification were carried out. Libraries were sequenced paired-end with 100 bp reads on an Illumina HiSeq2000. Raw data were processed with SOAPnuke, discarding reads with adapters, uncalled bases, mean Phred below 15, or no exact constant-primer or identifier match. COPE v1.2.5 was used to merge the high-quality paired reads, and each unique nucleotide sequence was defined as a clonotype. Clonotypes were aligned to IMGT TRBV, TRBD and TRBJ reference segments using MiTCR v1.1. Only V-J combinations with frequency above 0.0001, covering about 99% of repertoires, were analysed. A TCS score was defined as the ratio between F50 (clonal expansion) and ExV (chaos), using BLOSUM62-based TCRdist between CDR3 peptides within each V-J. Welch's t-statistics and random forest reduced 514 V-J features to 13, which were used in a naive Bayes classifier (R e1071). Sample size was not statistically predetermined, and investigators were not blinded to group allocation. The paper describes TCR Vbeta CDR3 sequencing of around 130 peripheral blood samples, made up of about 40 ophthalmopathy patients, 70 to 80 hyperthyroidism patients and around 17 progressor patients.

This specimen was peripheral blood mononuclear cells (PBMCs), taken at new diagnosis, from a patient treated with antithyroid drugs. In this chain, TRBV28 is recombined with TRBJ2-1; 14 nucleotides in the junction match TRBD2. The sequence derives from a young woman with Graves disease. Donor details come from another sample of the same person, matched by shared clones. The nucleotide sequence is TGTGCCAGCAGTTCTTGGTCGGGACTAGCGGGAGATGGATCCTACAATGAGCAGTTCTTC. Its protein reads: CASSSWSGLAGDGSYNEQFF.